The rows below give T cell receptor beta chains drawn from one sample of a study of beta chain features in type 1 diabetes. Sequenced by immunoSEQ multiplex PCR; TCRdb stores in-frame clones only, minus some. The repertoire holds around 99,000 clones, with about 40% as singletons. Sequencing was performed on stem cell memory CD4+ T cells from blood. The source of these receptors is a woman aged 18-29 years in good health. Both conserved end residues are part of each CDR3.

j_call	v_call	cdr3_aa
TRBJ2-5	TRBV10-2	CASSELSGSFETQYF
TRBJ2-7	TRBV5-1	CASSLRDRGLEQYF
TRBJ1-4	TRBV30	CAWSVNFIEKLFF
TRBJ1-1	TRBV7-2	CASSAAGGMNTEAFF
TRBJ2-2	TRBV4-2	CASSQTRITGELFF
TRBJ2-6	TRBV18	CASSPLQGVSSSGANVLTF
TRBJ1-4	TRBV18	CASSPYGTPEKLFF
TRBJ2-1	TRBV7-2	CASSSLAGSSYNEQFF
TRBJ1-1	TRBV9	CASSGQEHVYTEAFF
TRBJ2-1	TRBV5-4	CASRPPGGGSINEQFF
TRBJ2-1	TRBV27	CASSLMTGNYNEQFF
TRBJ1-2	TRBV5-1	CASSLQRAFGYGYTF
TRBJ1-1	TRBV5-1	CASRRGAGTEAFF
TRBJ2-5	TRBV25-1	CASSGVQGAGGTQYF
TRBJ2-2	TRBV4-1	CASSQAPWEAGELFF
TRBJ1-1	TRBV4-1	CASSQDNPGLTEAFF
TRBJ2-7	TRBV2	CASSQEDGSYEQYF
TRBJ2-1	TRBV5-1	CASSLAAPGSYNEQFF
TRBJ2-5	TRBV30	CAWRIQGRKTQYF
TRBJ2-7	TRBV7-2	CASSLVGLDEQYF
TRBJ1-5	TRBV5-1	CASSKGQGGQPQHF
TRBJ2-1	TRBV28	CASRGGHNEQFF
TRBJ1-1	TRBV6-1	CASSVTGEVALNTEAFF
TRBJ2-2	TRBV9	CASSVDRGLTGELFF
TRBJ2-1	TRBV15	CATSRDRAGGSNEQFF
TRBJ2-1	TRBV4-2	CASSQGTSEYNEQFF